The following is a T cell receptor (beta chain) sequence with its context. Trimming took 3 bases from V and 6 from J; bases not matched to a gene: 3. Germline V gene sequence: CDR1 LNHDA, CDR2 SQIVND (reference sequence). The CDR3 sequence is 15 residues long. The sample belongs to a study of CD8+CD57+ T cells in acquired aplastic anemia. TCR beta VDJ combinations and CDR3 sequences were profiled from genomic DNA. Each CDR3 protein gets one entry after TCRdb re-called the reads with MiXCR. The sample yields a few hundred thousand distinct CDR3 sequences, around 32% seen once. Input material: sorted CD4+, CD8+, or CD8+CD57+ T cells (not recorded which) from PBMCs. The chain employs TRBV19 and TRBJ1-4; 11 bases align to TRBD1. The sequence was collected from a human donor in good health, serving as a control. Here the CDR3 reads CASSILGQGDEKLFF. CDR3 coding DNA: TGTGCCAGTAGTATTCTGGGACAGGGGGATGAAAAACTGTTTTTT. The variable domain in full, with the rest retrieved from reference TRBV19 and TRBJ1-4, is DGGITQSPKYLFRKEGQNVTLSCEQNLNHDAMYWYRQDPGQGLRLIYYSQIVNDFQKGDIAEGYSVSREKKESFPLTVTSAQKNPTAFYLCASSILGQGDEKLFFGSGTQLSVL.